A single sample gave rise to the 11 T cell receptor beta chains below, sequenced in a study of tumor and adjacent non-tumor tissue in lung cancer. The template was RNA from unsorted bulk tissue. Distant lung tissue was collected more than 3 cm away from the tumor edge. TCRbeta libraries were built with three rounds of nested PCR, modified from ARM-PCR. TCRdb passed the multiplex PCR reads through MiXCR, listing each CDR3 protein once. The repertoire holds about 100,000 distinct CDR3 sequences, approximately 65% seen once, with roughly 20% in the top ten. Sequencing input: distant non-tumor lung tissue. The origin of the receptors is a man aged 30 to 39 with non-small cell lung cancer.

The chain carries TRBV4-3 and TRBJ2-7; D gene unclear. There are 16 residues in the CDR3. Trimming cost V 5 bases and J 0 bases, with 17 bases left between them. Germline loops: CDR1 LGHNA, CDR2 YSLEER. As DNA, the CDR3 is TGCGCCAGCAGCGCAAGTGGCGTAGGCGTCTCCTACGAGCAGTACTTC. It codes for CASSASGVGVSYEQYF.

As concerns this clonotype: An end of the junction differs from the germline gene, which may be a read error. V is TRBV29-1 and J is TRBJ1-1; D ambiguous. This CDR3 is built from 14 residues. The germline CDR1 and CDR2 sequences are SQVTM and ANQGSEA. CDR3 in amino acids: CSVDDIWDGTEALF. The CDR3 coding sequence is TGCAGTGTTGATGATATTTGGGATGGCACTGAAGCTCTCTTT.

This clonotype appeared once. V is TRBV11-2 and J is TRBJ2-2, with D perhaps TRBD2 (6 bases). Germline V CDR1 and CDR2: SGHAT, FQNNGV. The length of the CDR3 is 17 residues. Trimming removed 4 bases at V and 2 bases at J, with 17 bases between. Written as DNA, the CDR3 is TGTGCCAGCAGCTCCAGAGTAGTGGGAGGTAACACCGGGGAGCTGTTTTTT. Translating gives CASSSRVVGGNTGELFF.

The table lists this clonotype with a few counts. A much bigger clone sits one base away, suggesting this may be a read error. The chain combines TRBV12-3 or TRBV12-4 with TRBJ2-7, with D hard to call. CDR3 length: 13 amino acids. Trimming took off 7 bases at V and 2 bases at J, with 12 bases between the two ends. The CDR3 region has the DNA TGTGCCAGCACCTGGACGGGCCCCTACGAGCAGTACTTC. Its translation: CASTWTGPYEQYF.

The chain recombines TRBV20-1 with TRBJ2-6; D not certain. Trimming shortened V by 3 bases and J by 0 bases, and 9 bases separated the two germline ends. Germline CDR1 reads DFQATT; CDR2 reads SNEGSKA (reference sequence). The CDR3 has 15 amino acids. CDR3 sequence: CSARAQNSGANVLTF. The CDR3 DNA follows: TGCAGTGCTAGGGCCCAGAACTCTGGGGCCAACGTCCTGACTTTC.

This clonotype was seen many times. This rearrangement joins TRBV6-5 to TRBJ1-4; tentative D call: TRBD1 (5 bases). With 8 bases removed from V and 8 bases from J, the gap between germline ends came to 21 bases. There are 15 residues in the CDR3. CDR1 and CDR2 (germline): MNHEY, SVGAGI. The CDR3 region is CASGQGSLSEEKLFF. In DNA form, the CDR3 reads TGTGCCAGCGGTCAGGGCTCCCTTTCTGAAGAAAAACTGTTTTTT.

On this clonotype: At one boundary the junction diverges from the germline segment, which might be a read error. The rearrangement links TRBV20-1 to TRBJ1-5; D perhaps matches TRBD1 (5 bases). The CDR3 runs to 16 residues. Germline CDR1 is DFQATT and CDR2 is SNEGSKA (reference sequence). The CDR3 region has the DNA TGCGGTGCTAGAGTTTGGGATGGGGGAGACGATCAGCCCCAGCATTTT. It yields the protein CGARVWDGGDDQPQHF.

The chain recombines TRBV6-2 or TRBV6-3 with TRBJ2-2; D is possibly TRBD1 (5 bases). This CDR3 is 16 amino acids long. The germline V gene encodes CDR1 MNHEY and CDR2 SVGEGT. The V gene lost 7 bases and the J gene lost 5 bases, with 20 bases spanning the gap. CDR3: CASTLMRQLNTGELFF. The CDR3 DNA sequence: TGTGCCAGCACCCTAATGAGACAGCTAAATACCGGGGAGCTGTTTTTT.

As regards this clonotype: At one end, the junction sequence differs from germline, possibly due to a read error. The chain uses TRBV5-6 and TRBJ2-2; D remains ambiguous. This CDR3 comprises 14 residues. Germline values: CDR1 SGHDT, CDR2 YYEEEE. CDR3 DNA: TGTACCAGCAACTTGGTCGCCAACACCGGGGAGCTGTTTTTT. Its protein is CTSNLVANTGELFF.

This clonotype was seen more than once but under ten times. Compared with germline, one end of the junction differs, possibly owing to a read error. V gene TRBV20-1 combines with J gene TRBJ1-2; no definite D call. Looked up from germline, CDR1 is DFQATT and CDR2 is SNEGSKA (reference sequence). This CDR3 contains 14 residues. CDR3 in amino acids: CSTREGREGPGYTF. CDR3 sequence (DNA): TGCAGTACTAGAGAGGGTAGAGAGGGTCCGGGCTACACCTTC.

As to this clonotype: A much larger clonotype is one base distant, so this may be a read error. The rearrangement links TRBV10-3 to TRBJ1-4, with D tentatively TRBD1 (6 bases). CDR3 length: 11 amino acids. CDR1 and CDR2 (germline): ENHRY, SYGVKD. The CDR3 spells CATSDSEILFF. CDR3 in DNA: TGTGCCACCTCGGACAGTGAAATACTGTTTTTT.